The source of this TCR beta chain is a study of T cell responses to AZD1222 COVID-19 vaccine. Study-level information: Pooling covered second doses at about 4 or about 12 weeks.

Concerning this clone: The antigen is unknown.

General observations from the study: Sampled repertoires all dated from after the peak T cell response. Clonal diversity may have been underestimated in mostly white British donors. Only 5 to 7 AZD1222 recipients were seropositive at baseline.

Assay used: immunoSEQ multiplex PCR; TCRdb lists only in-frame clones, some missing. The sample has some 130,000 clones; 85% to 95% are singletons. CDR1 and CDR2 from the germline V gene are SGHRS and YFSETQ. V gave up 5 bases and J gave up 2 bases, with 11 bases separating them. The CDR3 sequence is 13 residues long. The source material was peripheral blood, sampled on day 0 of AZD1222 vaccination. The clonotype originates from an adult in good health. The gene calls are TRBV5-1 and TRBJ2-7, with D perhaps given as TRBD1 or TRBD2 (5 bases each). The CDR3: CASRAGTTYEQYF. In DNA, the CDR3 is TGCGCCAGCAGGGCCGGGACCACCTACGAGCAGTACTTC.